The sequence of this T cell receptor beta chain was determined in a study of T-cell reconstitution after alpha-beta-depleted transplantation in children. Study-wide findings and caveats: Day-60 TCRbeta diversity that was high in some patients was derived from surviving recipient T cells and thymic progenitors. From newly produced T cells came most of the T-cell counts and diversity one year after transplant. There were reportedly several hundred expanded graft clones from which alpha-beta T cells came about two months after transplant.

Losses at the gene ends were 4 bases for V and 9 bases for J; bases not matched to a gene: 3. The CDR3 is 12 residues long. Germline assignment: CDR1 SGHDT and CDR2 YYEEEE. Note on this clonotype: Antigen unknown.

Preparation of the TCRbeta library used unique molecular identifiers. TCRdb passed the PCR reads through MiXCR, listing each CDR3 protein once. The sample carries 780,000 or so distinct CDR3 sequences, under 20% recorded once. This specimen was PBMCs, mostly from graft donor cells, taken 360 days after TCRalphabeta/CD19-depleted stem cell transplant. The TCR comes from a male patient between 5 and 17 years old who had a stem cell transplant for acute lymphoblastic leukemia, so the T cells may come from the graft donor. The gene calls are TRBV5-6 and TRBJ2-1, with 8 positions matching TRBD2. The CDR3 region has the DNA TGTGCCAGCAGCCCGGGGGGGCCTGAGCAGTTCTTC. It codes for CASSPGGPEQFF. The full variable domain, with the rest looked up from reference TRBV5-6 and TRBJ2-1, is DAGVTQSPTHLIKTRGQQVTLRCSPKSGHDTVSWYQQALGQGPQFIFQYYEEEERQRGNFPDRFSGHQFPNYSSELNVNALLLGDSALYLCASSPGGPEQFFGPGTRLTVL.